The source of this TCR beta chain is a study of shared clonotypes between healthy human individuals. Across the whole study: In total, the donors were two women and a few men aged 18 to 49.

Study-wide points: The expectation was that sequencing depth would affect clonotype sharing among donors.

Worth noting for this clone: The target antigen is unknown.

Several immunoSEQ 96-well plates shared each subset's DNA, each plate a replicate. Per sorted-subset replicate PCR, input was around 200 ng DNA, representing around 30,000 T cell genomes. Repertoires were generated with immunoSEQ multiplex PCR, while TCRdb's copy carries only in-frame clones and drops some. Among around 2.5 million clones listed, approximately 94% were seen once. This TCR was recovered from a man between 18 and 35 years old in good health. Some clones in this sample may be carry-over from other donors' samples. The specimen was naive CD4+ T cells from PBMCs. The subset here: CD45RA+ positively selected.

The CDR3 nucleotides read TGTGCCTGGAGTCTTGTCCGGGAGAGTACGCAGTATTTT. This gives the protein CAWSLVRESTQYF. This rearrangement joins TRBV30 to TRBJ2-3, with TRBD2 as a possible D gene (6 bases). The CDR3 consists of 13 residues. V lost 2 bases to trimming and J lost 8 bases, with 14 bases between them. The V gene's germline CDR1 is GTSNPN and CDR2 SVGIG (reference sequence).